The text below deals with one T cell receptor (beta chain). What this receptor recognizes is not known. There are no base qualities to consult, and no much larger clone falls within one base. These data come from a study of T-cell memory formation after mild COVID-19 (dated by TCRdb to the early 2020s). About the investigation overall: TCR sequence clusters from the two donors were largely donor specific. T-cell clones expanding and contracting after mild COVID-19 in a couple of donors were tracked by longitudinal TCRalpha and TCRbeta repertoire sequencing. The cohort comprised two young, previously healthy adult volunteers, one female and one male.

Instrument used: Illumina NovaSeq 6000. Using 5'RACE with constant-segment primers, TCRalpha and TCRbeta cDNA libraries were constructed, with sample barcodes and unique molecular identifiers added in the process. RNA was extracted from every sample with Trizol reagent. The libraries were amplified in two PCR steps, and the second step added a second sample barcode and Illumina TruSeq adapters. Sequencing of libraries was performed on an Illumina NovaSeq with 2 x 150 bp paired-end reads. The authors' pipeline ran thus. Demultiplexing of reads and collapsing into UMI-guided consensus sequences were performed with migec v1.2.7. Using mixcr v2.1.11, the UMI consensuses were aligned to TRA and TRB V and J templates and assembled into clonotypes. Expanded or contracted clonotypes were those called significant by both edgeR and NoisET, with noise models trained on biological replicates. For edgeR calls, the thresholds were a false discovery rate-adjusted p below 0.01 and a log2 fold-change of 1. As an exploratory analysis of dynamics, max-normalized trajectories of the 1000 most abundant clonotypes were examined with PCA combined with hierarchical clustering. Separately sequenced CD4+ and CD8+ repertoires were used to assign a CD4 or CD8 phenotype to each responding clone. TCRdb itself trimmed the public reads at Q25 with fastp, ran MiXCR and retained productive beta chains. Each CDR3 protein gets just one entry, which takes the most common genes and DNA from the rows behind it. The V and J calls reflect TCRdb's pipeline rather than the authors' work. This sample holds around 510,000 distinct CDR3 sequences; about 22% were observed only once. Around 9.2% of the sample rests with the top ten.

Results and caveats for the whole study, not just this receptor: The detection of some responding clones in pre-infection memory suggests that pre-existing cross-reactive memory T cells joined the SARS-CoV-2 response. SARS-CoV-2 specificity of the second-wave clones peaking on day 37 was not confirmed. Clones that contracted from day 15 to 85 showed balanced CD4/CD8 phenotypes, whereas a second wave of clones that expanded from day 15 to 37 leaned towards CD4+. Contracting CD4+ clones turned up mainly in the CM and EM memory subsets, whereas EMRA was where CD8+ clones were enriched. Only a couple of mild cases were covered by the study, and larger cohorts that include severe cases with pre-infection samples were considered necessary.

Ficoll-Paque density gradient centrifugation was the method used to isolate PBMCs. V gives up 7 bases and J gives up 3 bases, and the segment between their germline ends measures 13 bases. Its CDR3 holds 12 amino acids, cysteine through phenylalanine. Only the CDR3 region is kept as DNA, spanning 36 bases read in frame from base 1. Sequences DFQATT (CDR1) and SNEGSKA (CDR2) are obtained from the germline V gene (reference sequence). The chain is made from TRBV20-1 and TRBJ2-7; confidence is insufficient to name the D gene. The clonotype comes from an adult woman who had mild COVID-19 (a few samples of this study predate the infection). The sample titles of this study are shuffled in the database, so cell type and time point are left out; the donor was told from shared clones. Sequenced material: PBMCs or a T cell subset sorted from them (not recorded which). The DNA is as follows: TGCAGTGTCGAGGATTGGGTCTACGAGCAGTACTTC. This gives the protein CSVEDWVYEQYF.